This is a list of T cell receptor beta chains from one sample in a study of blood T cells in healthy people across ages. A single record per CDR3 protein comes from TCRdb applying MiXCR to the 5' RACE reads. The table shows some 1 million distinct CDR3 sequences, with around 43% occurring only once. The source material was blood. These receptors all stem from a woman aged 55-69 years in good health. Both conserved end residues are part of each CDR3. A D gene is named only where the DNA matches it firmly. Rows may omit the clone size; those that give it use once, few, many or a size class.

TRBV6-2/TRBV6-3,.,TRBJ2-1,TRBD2,CASSYPTGLAGGREQFF,TGTGCCAGCAGTTACCCTACCGGACTAGCGGGAGGTCGTGAGCAGTTCTTC
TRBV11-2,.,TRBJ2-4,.,CASSGARAGVKNIQYF,TGTGCCAGCAGCGGGGCCAGGGCCGGAGTCAAAAACATTCAGTACTTC
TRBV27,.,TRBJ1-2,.,CASRRDDYGYTF,TGTGCCAGCAGAAGGGACGACTATGGCTACACCTTC
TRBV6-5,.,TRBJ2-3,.,CASSYFYNTDTQYF,TGTGCCAGCAGTTACTTTTACAACACAGATACGCAGTATTTT
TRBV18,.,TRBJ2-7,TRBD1,CASSAPGQGHEQYF,TGTGCCAGCTCAGCCCCGGGACAGGGCCACGAGCAGTACTTC
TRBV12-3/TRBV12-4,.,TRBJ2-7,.,CASSGLPVYEQYF,TGTGCCAGCAGTGGACTCCCCGTCTACGAGCAGTACTTC
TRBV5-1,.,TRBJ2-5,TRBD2,CASSPGQILIAGGPIYNEQYF,TGCGCCAGCAGCCCCGGACAGATCCTTATAGCGGGAGGGCCTATCTACAATGAGCAGTACTTC
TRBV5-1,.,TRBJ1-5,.,CASSLEAGGQPQHF,TGCGCCAGCAGCTTGGAGGCGGGAGGACAGCCCCAGCATTTT
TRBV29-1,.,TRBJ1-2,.,CSVESVGSRYYGYTF,TGCAGCGTTGAGAGCGTTGGCAGCCGCTACTATGGCTACACCTTC
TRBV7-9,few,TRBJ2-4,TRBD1,CASTPGQGANIQYF,TGTGCCAGCACCCCGGGACAGGGGGCAAACATTCAGTACTTC
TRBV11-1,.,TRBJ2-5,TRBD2,CASSLMVAGGETQYF,TGTGCCAGCAGCTTAATGGTAGCGGGGGGAGAGACCCAGTACTTC
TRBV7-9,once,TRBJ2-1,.,CASSYLGKNEQFF,TGTGCCAGCAGCTACCTTGGCAAGAATGAGCAGTTCTTC
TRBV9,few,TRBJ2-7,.,CASSLTPAPSSYEQYF,TGTGCCAGCAGCTTAACCCCGGCCCCGAGCTCCTACGAGCAGTACTTC
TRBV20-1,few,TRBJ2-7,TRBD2,CSARDPSGGHEQYF,TGCAGTGCTAGAGATCCCTCGGGAGGTCACGAGCAGTACTTC
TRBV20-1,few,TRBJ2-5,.,CSARRWQQETQYF,TGCAGTGCTAGGCGGTGGCAGCAAGAGACCCAGTACTTC